The 2 T cell receptor beta chains reported below all come from one sample, sequenced in a study of shared clonotypes between healthy human individuals. The protocol was immunoSEQ multiplex PCR, while the TCRdb copy is restricted to in-frame clones and leaves out a portion. The data hold about 600,000 clones, with 95% to 98% observed a single time. Material: naive CD4+ T cells sorted from blood. The subset here: CD45RA+ positively selected. The receptors come from a woman in her thirties in good health.

The V and J genes are TRBV28 and TRBJ2-7, with D hard to call. Between the trimmed V and J ends, which lost 3 bases and 3 bases, there was a span of 3 bases. This CDR3 is built from 11 residues. In germline, CDR1 is MDHEN, CDR2 SYDVKM. The CDR3 DNA sequence: TGTGCCAGCAGTTTGGTCTACGAGCAGTACTTC. Protein: CASSLVYEQYF.

The V call is TRBV19, the J call TRBJ1-2, with 8 bases fitting TRBD1. V lost 0 bases and J lost 4; bases outside the gene matches: 7. The CDR3 totals 16 residues. CDR1 is LNHDA, CDR2 SQIVND, per germline (reference sequence). The CDR3 region is CASSIDPRGPLYGYTF. CDR3 DNA: TGTGCCAGTAGTATAGACCCCAGGGGGCCTCTCTATGGCTACACCTTC.